This is a list of T cell receptor beta chains from one sample in a study of post-analysis software for immune sequencing data. One entry per CDR3 protein, called by TCRdb with MiXCR from the PCR reads. The data contain hundreds of thousands of distinct CDR3 sequences, less than 40% of them singletons. Material for sequencing was blood. These receptors all come from a girl aged 10 to 17 with multiple sclerosis. The CDR3 runs from the conserved cysteine through the conserved F or W. A D gene is named only where the DNA matches it firmly. Not all rows give a size; the values are once, few, many and, for expanded clones, a class.

V gene,clone size,D gene,J gene,CDR3 protein,CDR3 DNA
TRBV20-1,many,.,TRBJ2-7,CSAAAGADYEQYF,TGCAGTGCTGCGGCGGGGGCCGACTACGAGCAGTACTTC
TRBV19,.,.,TRBJ2-3,CASSRGSGNTQYF,TGTGCCAGTAGTCGGGGGTCGGGAAATACGCAGTATTTT
TRBV5-1,few,.,TRBJ1-1,CASLVGPMNTEAFF,TGCGCCAGCTTAGTCGGCCCCATGAACACTGAAGCTTTCTTT
TRBV4-1,many,.,TRBJ1-1,CASSQGSQTYEAFF,TGCGCCAGCAGCCAAGGCAGCCAAACTTATGAAGCTTTCTTT
TRBV20-1,.,TRBD1,TRBJ1-2,CSAREAGTGSGYTF,TGCAGTGCTAGAGAAGCCGGGACAGGCTCTGGCTACACCTTC
TRBV20-1,few,TRBD2,TRBJ2-3,CSAHTGGGLTDTQYF,TGCAGTGCCCACACCGGCGGGGGGCTCACAGATACGCAGTATTTT
TRBV6-2/TRBV6-3,.,TRBD2,TRBJ2-7,CASSSGTSGSYEQYF,TGTGCCAGCAGTTCCGGGACTAGCGGTTCCTACGAGCAGTACTTC
TRBV12-3/TRBV12-4,few,.,TRBJ2-3,CASSLVGGKQYF,TGTGCCAGCAGTTTAGTTGGGGGAAAGCAGTATTTT
TRBV4-2,few,.,TRBJ2-5,CASSQVGSRETQYF,TGTGCCAGCAGCCAGGTTGGGTCCAGGGAGACCCAGTACTTC
TRBV24-1,.,.,TRBJ2-3,CATSDLGAPDTQYF,TGTGCCACCAGTGATCTCGGGGCACCAGATACGCAGTATTTT
TRBV6-2/TRBV6-3,many,.,TRBJ2-7,CASRSLDGYRGSYEQYF,TGTGCCAGCAGGTCCCTAGACGGATACCGGGGCTCCTACGAGCAGTACTTC
TRBV20-1,medium-sized,TRBD2,TRBJ2-7,CSARRGGHSDEQYF,TGCAGTGCTAGACGGGGGGGCCATAGTGACGAGCAGTACTTC
TRBV7-9,.,.,TRBJ1-1,CASSLRKDEAFF,TGTGCCAGCAGCTTACGCAAGGATGAAGCTTTCTTT
TRBV4-2,.,.,TRBJ1-6,CASSQVESLMGSPLHF,TGTGCCAGCAGCCAAGTTGAGTCCCTAATGGGGTCACCCCTCCACTTT
TRBV10-3,few,.,TRBJ2-2,CALTRGFGGELFF,TGTGCCCTTACCAGGGGTTTCGGCGGGGAGCTGTTTTTT
TRBV27,.,.,TRBJ2-7,CASSPSPVQALSSYEQYF,TGTGCCAGCAGTCCCTCTCCCGTACAGGCCCTTAGCTCCTACGAGCAGTACTTC
TRBV29-1,.,.,TRBJ1-2,CSVEDYGGAIYGYTF,TGCAGCGTTGAAGATTATGGGGGGGCGATCTATGGCTACACCTTC
TRBV11-1,.,TRBD1,TRBJ1-2,CASSFDRADSYGYTF,TGTGCCAGCAGCTTCGACAGGGCGGATAGCTATGGCTACACCTTC
TRBV20-1,once,TRBD1,TRBJ1-1,CSARGQGGLSDTEAFF,TGCAGTGCTAGGGGACAGGGGGGACTGTCGGACACTGAAGCTTTCTTT
TRBV12-3/TRBV12-4,once,.,TRBJ2-5,CASSSGGDGETQYF,TGTGCCAGCAGTTCTGGAGGGGATGGGGAGACCCAGTACTTC
TRBV29-1,few,.,TRBJ2-3,CSVKGRSTDTQYF,TGCAGCGTGAAGGGACGTAGCACAGATACGCAGTATTTT
TRBV4-2,.,.,TRBJ2-5,CASSQEGASTETQYF,TGTGCCAGCAGCCAAGAAGGGGCATCGACCGAGACCCAGTACTTC
TRBV4-2,many,TRBD2,TRBJ2-1,CASSQTTGTSGYNEQFF,TGTGCCAGCAGCCAAACAACCGGGACTAGCGGGTACAATGAGCAGTTCTTC
TRBV5-1,.,.,TRBJ2-4,CASSLEAGAKNIQYF,TGCGCCAGCAGCTTGGAGGCGGGAGCCAAAAACATTCAGTACTTC
TRBV4-2,.,TRBD2,TRBJ2-7,CASSQTSGLEYEQYF,TGTGCCAGCAGCCAAACTTCGGGACTAGAGTACGAGCAGTACTTC
TRBV6-1,.,TRBD1,TRBJ2-7,CASSEPITGVIAYEQYF,TGTGCCAGCAGTGAACCCATAACAGGGGTCATAGCCTACGAGCAGTACTTC
TRBV20-1,.,.,TRBJ1-4,CSARGKPEKLFF,TGCAGTGCTAGAGGAAAACCAGAAAAACTGTTTTTT
TRBV6-7,.,TRBD2,TRBJ2-1,CASPSGGPQFF,TGTGCCAGCCCCAGCGGGGGGCCTCAGTTCTTC
TRBV5-1,few,TRBD2,TRBJ2-3,CASSLVWEPVAGGDTQYF,TGCGCCAGCAGCTTGGTTTGGGAGCCGGTGGCGGGGGGAGATACGCAGTATTTT
TRBV15,.,TRBD1,TRBJ1-6,CATSSAPPGQGGSPLHF,TGTGCCACCAGCAGCGCCCCCCCAGGACAGGGTGGGTCACCCCTCCACTTT
TRBV2,few,.,TRBJ2-7,CASRQYLYYEQYF,TGTGCCAGCCGCCAATACCTATACTACGAGCAGTACTTC
TRBV2,few,TRBD1,TRBJ1-2,CARSWEDRPGASIRYAGYTF,TGTGCCAGATCTTGGGAGGACAGGCCCGGTGCGTCAATCCGATATGCGGGCTACACCTTC
TRBV12-3/TRBV12-4,few,TRBD2,TRBJ2-1,CASSLNPGTGGYNEQFF,TGTGCCAGCAGTTTGAATCCAGGGACGGGGGGTTACAATGAGCAGTTCTTC
TRBV12-3/TRBV12-4,few,TRBD2,TRBJ2-3,CASSSKRGGPDTQYF,TGTGCCAGCAGTTCAAAACGGGGGGGCCCAGATACGCAGTATTTT
TRBV6-6,few,TRBD1,TRBJ1-2,CASSTTGYYGYTF,TGTGCCAGCAGTACGACAGGGTACTATGGCTACACCTTC
TRBV6-5,.,.,TRBJ1-1,CASFGGAHDMNTEAFF,TGTGCCAGCTTCGGGGGGGCTCACGATATGAACACTGAAGCTTTCTTT
TRBV2,.,.,TRBJ2-7,CASRGRAGRLGEQYF,TGTGCCAGCAGAGGAAGGGCGGGGAGGTTAGGCGAGCAGTACTTC
TRBV10-3,.,.,TRBJ2-2,CAISISTVGTGERFF,TGTGCCATCAGTATTAGTACCGTAGGCACCGGGGAGCGGTTTTTT
TRBV12-3/TRBV12-4,few,.,TRBJ1-2,CASTRFADTNYGYTF,TGTGCCAGCACCCGCTTTGCGGACACTAACTATGGCTACACCTTC
TRBV6-5,.,TRBD2,TRBJ2-1,CASSYSLAGGSYNEQFF,TGTGCCAGCAGTTACTCACTAGCGGGGGGGTCCTACAATGAGCAGTTCTTC